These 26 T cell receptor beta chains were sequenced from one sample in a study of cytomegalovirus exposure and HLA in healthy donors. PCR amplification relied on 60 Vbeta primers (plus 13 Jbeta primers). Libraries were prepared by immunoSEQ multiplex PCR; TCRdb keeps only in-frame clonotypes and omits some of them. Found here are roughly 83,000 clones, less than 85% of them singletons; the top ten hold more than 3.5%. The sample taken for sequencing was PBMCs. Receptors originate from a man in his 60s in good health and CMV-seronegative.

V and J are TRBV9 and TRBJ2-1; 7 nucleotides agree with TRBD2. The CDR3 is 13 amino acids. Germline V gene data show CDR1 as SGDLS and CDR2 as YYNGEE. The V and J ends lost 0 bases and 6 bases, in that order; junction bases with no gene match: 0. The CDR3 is CASSVAGGNEQFF. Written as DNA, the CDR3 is TGTGCCAGCAGCGTAGCGGGGGGCAATGAGCAGTTCTTC.

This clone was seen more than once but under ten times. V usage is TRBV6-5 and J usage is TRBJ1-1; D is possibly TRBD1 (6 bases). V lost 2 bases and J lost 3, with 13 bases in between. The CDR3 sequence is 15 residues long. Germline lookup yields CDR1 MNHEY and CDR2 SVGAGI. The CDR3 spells CASSYTGFADTEAFF. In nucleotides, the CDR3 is TGTGCCAGCAGTTACACAGGGTTTGCGGACACTGAAGCTTTCTTT.

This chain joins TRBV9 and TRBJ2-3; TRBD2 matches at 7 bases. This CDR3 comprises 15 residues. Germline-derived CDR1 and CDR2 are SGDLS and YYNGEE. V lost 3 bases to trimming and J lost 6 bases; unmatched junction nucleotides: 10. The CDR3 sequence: CASSASLAPPDTQYF. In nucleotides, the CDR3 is TGTGCCAGCAGCGCCTCACTAGCGCCACCGGATACGCAGTATTTT.

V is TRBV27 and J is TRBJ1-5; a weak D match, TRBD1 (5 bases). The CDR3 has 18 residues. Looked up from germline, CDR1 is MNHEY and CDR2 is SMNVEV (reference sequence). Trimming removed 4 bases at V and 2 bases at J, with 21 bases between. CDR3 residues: CASSSTTPRTRGNQPQHF. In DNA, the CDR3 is TGTGCCAGCAGTTCCACTACCCCTCGGACCAGGGGCAATCAGCCCCAGCATTTT.

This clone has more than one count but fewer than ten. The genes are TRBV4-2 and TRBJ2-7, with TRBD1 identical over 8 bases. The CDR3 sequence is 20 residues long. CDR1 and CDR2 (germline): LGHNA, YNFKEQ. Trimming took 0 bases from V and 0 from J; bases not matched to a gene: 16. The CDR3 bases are TGTGCCAGCAGCCAAGATATGGACAGGGTCCCCTTTCTGAGCTCCTACGAGCAGTACTTC. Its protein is CASSQDMDRVPFLSSYEQYF.

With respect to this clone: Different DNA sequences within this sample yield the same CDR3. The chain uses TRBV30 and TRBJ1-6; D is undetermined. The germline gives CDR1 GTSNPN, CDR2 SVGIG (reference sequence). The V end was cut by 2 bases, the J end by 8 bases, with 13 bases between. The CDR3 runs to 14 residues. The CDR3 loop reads CAWSSRGSDSPLHF. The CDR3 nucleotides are TGTGCCTGGAGTTCGCGAGGGTCGGATTCACCCCTCCACTTT.

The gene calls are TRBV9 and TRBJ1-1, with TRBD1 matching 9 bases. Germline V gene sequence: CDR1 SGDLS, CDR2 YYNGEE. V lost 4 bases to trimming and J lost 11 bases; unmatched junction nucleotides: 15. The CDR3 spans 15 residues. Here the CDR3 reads CASSSSTTGGAGAFF. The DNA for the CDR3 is TGTGCCAGCAGCTCGTCCACTACAGGGGGCGCCGGGGCTTTCTTT.

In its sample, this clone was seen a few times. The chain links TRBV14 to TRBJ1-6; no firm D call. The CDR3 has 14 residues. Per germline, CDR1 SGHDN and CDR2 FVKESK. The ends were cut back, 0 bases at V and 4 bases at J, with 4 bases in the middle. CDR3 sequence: CASSQDGYNSPLHF. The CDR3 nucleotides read TGTGCCAGCAGCCAAGACGGTTATAATTCACCCCTCCACTTT.

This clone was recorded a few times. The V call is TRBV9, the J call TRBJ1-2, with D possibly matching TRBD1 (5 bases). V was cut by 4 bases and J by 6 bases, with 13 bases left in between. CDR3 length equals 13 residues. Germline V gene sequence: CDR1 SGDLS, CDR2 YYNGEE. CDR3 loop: CASSPFGGDGYTF. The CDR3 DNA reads TGTGCCAGCAGCCCTTTCGGGGGGGATGGCTACACCTTC. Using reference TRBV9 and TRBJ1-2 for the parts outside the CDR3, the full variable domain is DSGVTQTPKHLITATGQRVTLRCSPRSGDLSVYWYQQSLDQGLQFLIQYYNGEERAKGNILERFSAQQFPDLHSELNLSSLELGDSALYFCASSPFGGDGYTFGSGTRLTVV.

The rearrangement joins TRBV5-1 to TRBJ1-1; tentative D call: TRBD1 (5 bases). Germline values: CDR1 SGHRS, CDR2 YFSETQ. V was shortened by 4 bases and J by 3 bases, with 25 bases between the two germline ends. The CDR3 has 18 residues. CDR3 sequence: CASSEQPPGGEYDTEAFF. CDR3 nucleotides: TGCGCCAGCAGCGAACAACCTCCTGGGGGGGAATATGACACTGAAGCTTTCTTT.

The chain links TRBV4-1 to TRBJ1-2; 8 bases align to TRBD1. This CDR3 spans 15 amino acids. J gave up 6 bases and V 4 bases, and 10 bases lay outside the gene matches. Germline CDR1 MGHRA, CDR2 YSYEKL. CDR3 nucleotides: TGCGCCAGCAGCCCATTAGGACAGGGAAACGATGGCTACACCTTC. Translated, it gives CASSPLGQGNDGYTF.

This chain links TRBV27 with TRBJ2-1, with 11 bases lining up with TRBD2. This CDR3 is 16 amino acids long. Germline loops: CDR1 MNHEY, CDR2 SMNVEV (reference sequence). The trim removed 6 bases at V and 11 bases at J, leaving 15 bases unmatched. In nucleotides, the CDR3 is TGTGCCAGCAGAGAAGGGGGCCTGACTAGCGGGGTGAAGCAGTTCTTC. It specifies CASREGGLTSGVKQFF.

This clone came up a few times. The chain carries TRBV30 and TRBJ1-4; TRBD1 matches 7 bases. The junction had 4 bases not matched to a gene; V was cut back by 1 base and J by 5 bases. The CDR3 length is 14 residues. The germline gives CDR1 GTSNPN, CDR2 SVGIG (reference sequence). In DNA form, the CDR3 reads TGTGCCTGGAGTGGGACAGGCTGGAATGAAAAACTGTTTTTT. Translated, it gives CAWSGTGWNEKLFF.

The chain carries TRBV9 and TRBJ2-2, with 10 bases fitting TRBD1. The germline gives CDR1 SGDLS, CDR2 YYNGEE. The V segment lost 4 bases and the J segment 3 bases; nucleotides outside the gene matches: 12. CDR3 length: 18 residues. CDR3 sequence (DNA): TGTGCCAGCAGCACCCGACAGGGGGCGTTTTGGGACACCGGGGAGCTGTTTTTT. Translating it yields CASSTRQGAFWDTGELFF.

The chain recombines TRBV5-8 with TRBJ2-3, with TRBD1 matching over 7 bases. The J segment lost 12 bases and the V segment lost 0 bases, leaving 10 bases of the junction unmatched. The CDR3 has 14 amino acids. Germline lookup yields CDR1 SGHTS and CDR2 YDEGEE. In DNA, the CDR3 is TGTGCCAGCAGCTTGGGCAGGGGGTCCTTCCTCCAGTATTTT. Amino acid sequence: CASSLGRGSFLQYF.

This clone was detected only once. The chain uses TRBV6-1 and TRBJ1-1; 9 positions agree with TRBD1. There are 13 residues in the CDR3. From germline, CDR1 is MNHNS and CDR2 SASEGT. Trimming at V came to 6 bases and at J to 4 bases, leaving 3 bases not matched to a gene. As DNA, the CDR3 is TGTGCCAGCAGGACAGGGGGTGGCACTGAAGCTTTCTTT. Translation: CASRTGGGTEAFF.

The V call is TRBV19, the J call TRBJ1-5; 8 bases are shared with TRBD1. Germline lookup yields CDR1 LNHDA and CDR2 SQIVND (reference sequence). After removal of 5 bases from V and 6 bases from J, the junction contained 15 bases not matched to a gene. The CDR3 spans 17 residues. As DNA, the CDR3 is TGTGCCAGTAGTTCCCGGACAGGGCCAAATACAGGTCAGCCCCAGCATTTT. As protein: CASSSRTGPNTGQPQHF.

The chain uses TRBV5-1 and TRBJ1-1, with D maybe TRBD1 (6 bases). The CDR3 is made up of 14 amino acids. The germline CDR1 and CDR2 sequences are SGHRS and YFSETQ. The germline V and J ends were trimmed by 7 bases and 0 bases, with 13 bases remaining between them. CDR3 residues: CASRPGGLNTEAFF. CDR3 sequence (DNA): TGCGCCAGCCGGCCTGGGGGCTTGAACACTGAAGCTTTCTTT.

Here the CDR3 reads CASSLQGPPATEAFF. In DNA form, the CDR3 reads TGTGCCAGCTCGCTTCAGGGTCCACCGGCCACTGAAGCTTTCTTT. The J gene is TRBJ1-1, the V gene TRBV18, with D possibly TRBD1 on 5 matching bases. The CDR3 spans 15 residues. Germline V gene data show CDR1 as KGHSH and CDR2 as LQKENI. V was cut by 6 bases and J by 4 bases, with 18 bases left in between.

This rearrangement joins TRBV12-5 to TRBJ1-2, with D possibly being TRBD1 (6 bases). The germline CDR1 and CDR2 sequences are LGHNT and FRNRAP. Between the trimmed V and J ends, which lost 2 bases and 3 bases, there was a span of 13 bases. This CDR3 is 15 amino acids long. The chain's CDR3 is CASGLPQGWDYGYTF. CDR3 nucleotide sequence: TGTGCTAGTGGTTTGCCCCAGGGGTGGGACTATGGCTACACCTTC.

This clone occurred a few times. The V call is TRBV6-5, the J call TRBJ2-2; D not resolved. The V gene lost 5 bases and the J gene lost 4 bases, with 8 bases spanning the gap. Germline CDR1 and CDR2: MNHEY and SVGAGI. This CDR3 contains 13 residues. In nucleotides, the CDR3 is TGTGCCAGCAGTCAACACAGCACCGGGGAGCTGTTTTTT. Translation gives CASSQHSTGELFF.

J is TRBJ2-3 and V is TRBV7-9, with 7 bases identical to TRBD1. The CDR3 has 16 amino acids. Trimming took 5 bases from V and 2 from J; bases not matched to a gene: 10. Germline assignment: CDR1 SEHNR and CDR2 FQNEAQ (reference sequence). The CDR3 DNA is TGTGCCAGCAGCCCCGGACAGGCGAGCTCCACAGATACGCAGTATTTT. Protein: CASSPGQASSTDTQYF.

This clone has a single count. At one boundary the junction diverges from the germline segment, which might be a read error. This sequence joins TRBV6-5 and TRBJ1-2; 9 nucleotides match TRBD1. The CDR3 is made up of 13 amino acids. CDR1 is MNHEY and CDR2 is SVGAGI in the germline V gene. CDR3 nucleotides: TGTGCCAGCAGTTACCGCAGACAGGGGGGGACCTCTTTC. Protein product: CASSYRRQGGTSF.

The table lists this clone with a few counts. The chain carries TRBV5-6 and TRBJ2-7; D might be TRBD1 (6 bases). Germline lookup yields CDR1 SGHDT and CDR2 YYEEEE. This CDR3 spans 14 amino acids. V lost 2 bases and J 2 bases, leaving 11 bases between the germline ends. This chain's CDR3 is CASSLDRRTYEQYF. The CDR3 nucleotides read TGTGCCAGCAGCTTAGACAGGAGGACCTACGAGCAGTACTTC. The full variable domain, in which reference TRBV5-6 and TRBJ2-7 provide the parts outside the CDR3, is DAGVTQSPTHLIKTRGQQVTLRCSPKSGHDTVSWYQQALGQGPQFIFQYYEEEERQRGNFPDRFSGHQFPNYSSELNVNALLLGDSALYLCASSLDRRTYEQYFGPGTRLTVT.

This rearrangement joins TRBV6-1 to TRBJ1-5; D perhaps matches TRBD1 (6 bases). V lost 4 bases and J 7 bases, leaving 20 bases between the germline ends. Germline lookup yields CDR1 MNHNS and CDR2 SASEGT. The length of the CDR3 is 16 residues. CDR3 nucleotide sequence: TGTGCCAGCAGTGCGATGGACGGGACAAGACTCCAGCCCCAGCATTTT. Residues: CASSAMDGTRLQPQHF.

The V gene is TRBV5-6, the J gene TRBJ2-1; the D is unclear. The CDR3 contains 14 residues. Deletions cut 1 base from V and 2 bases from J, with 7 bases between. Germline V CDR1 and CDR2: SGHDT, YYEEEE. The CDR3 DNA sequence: TGTGCCAGCAGCTTGCTCCCTCCCTACAATGAGCAGTTCTTC. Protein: CASSLLPPYNEQFF.